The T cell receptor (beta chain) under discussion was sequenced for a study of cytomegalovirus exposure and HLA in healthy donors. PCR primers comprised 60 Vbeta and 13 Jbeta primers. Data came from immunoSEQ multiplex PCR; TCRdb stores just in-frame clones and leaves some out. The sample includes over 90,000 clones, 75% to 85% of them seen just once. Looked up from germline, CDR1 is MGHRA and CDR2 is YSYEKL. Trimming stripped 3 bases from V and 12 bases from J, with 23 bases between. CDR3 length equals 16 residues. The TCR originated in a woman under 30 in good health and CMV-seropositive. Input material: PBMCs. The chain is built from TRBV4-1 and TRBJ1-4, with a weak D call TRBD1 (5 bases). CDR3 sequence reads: CASSQGLIAIGLELFF. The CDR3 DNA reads TGCGCCAGCAGCCAGGGACTTATTGCTATCGGACTGGAACTGTTTTTT.